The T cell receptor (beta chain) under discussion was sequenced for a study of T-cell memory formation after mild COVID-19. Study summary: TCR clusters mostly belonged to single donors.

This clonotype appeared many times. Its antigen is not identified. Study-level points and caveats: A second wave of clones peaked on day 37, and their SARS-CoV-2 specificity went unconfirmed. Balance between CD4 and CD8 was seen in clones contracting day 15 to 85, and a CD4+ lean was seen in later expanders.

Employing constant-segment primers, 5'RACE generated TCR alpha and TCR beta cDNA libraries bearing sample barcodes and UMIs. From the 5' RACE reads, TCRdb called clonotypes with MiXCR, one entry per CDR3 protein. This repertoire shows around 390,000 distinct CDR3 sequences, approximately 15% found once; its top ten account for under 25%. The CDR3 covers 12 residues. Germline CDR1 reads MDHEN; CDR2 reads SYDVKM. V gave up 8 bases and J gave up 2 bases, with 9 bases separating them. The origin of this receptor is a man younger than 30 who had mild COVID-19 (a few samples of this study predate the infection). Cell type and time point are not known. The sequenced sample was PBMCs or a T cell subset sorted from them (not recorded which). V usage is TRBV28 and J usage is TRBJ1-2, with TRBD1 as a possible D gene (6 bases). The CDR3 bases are TGTGCCAGCGAAGACAGGAACTATGGCTACACCTTC. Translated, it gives CASEDRNYGYTF.